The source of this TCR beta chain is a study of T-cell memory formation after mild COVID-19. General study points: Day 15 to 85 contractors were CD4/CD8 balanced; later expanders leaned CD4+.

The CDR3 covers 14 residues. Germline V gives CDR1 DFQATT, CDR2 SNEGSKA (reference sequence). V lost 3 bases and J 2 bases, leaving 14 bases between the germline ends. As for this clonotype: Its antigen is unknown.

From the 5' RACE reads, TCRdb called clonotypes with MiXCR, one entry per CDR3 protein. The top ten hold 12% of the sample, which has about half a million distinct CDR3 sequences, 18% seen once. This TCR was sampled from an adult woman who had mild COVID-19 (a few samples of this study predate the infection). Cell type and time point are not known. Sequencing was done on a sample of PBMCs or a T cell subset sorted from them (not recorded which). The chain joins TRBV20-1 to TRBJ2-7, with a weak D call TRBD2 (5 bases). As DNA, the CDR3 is TGCAGTGCTAGGCCCGCCAGCGGCCCCTACGAGCAGTACTTC. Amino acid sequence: CSARPASGPYEQYF.